These T cell receptor beta chains were read from a single sample in a study of CD8 T cells in ankylosing spondylitis. TCRdb fed the 5' RACE reads into MiXCR, producing one record per CDR3 protein. This sample yields 69,000 or so distinct CDR3 sequences, of which about 5% are seen a single time; 2.2% belongs to the top ten. The sample was blood, either unsorted or a sorted T cell fraction (not recorded which). Receptors originate from a male donor with ankylosing spondylitis or in good health (not recorded which). Each CDR3 is given with its conserved first and last residue. D genes are given only for firm matches. For some rows the clone size is stated as once, few or many, or as a class when expanded; others skip it.

>TRBD1|TRBV29-1|TRBJ1-3|few
TGCAGCGTGGGACAGGCAAGCTCTGGAAACACCATATATTTT
CSVGQASSGNTIYF
>TRBD2|TRBV24-1|TRBJ2-2|many
TGTGCCACCAGTGACACGGGGGGGCCGCGGACCGGGGAGCTGTTTTTT
CATSDTGGPRTGELFF
>NA|TRBV27|TRBJ1-1|many
TGTGCCAGCAGCCCTTTGGGGGGCCGGCAAGCTTTCTTT
CASSPLGGRQAFF
>NA|TRBV7-8|TRBJ2-2|many
TGTGCCAGCAGCCCTATAACCGGGGAGCTGTTTTTT
CASSPITGELFF
>TRBD1|TRBV9|TRBJ1-1|many
TGTGCCAGCAGCGCCGCGACAGGGGGCACTGAAGCTTTCTTT
CASSAATGGTEAFF
>NA|TRBV7-2|TRBJ1-2|many
TGTGCCAGCAGCCCAACTCCCGATAACTATGGCTACACCTTC
CASSPTPDNYGYTF
>TRBD1|TRBV3-1|TRBJ1-5|NA
TGTACCAGCAGCCCCCCCGTCCCGGGACAGGGGTCGGGGAGTCAGCCCCAGCATTTT
CTSSPPVPGQGSGSQPQHF
>TRBD1|TRBV12-3/TRBV12-4|TRBJ1-6|many
TGTGCCAGCAGTTTAGGTCCCGGGACAGTAAGTTCACCCCTCCACTTT
CASSLGPGTVSSPLHF
>NA|TRBV6-5|TRBJ1-1|few
TGTGCCAGCAGTGGGGATCTCAAACTGAGGACTGAAGCTTTCTTT
CASSGDLKLRTEAFF
>TRBD1|TRBV30|TRBJ2-4|few
TGTGCCTGGGACCCGGGGACAGGGGGCGATGTCCCGCTAGCCAAAAACATTCAGTACTTC
CAWDPGTGGDVPLAKNIQYF
>NA|TRBV7-8|TRBJ2-2|many
TGTGCCAGCAGCTTAGTTACCGGGGAGCTGTTTTTT
CASSLVTGELFF
>NA|TRBV14|TRBJ2-3|many
TGTGCCAGCAGCCTTTTAGGGGTCGTAAGCGATACGCAGTATTTT
CASSLLGVVSDTQYF
>NA|TRBV6-2/TRBV6-3|TRBJ2-1|many
TGTGCCAGCAGTCACTGGGAGAGGGAGGAGCAGTTCTTC
CASSHWEREEQFF
>TRBD2|TRBV28|TRBJ2-1|many
TGTGCCAGCAGGGTTAGCGGGGGAATTTACAATGAGCAGTTCTTC
CASRVSGGIYNEQFF
>NA|TRBV7-9|TRBJ2-1|many
TGTGCCAGCAGTTTACAGGGTAATGAGCAGTTCTTC
CASSLQGNEQFF
>TRBD2|TRBV2|TRBJ2-5|many
TGTGCCAGCAGGACGACTAGCGCCGAGACCCAGTACTTC
CASRTTSAETQYF
>NA|TRBV5-1|TRBJ1-5|many
TGCGCCAGCAGCTTGGGCGACTCCCAGCCCCAGCATTTT
CASSLGDSQPQHF
>NA|TRBV20-1|TRBJ1-5|NA
TGCAGTGCTAGACTCAGGGCTGCCCAGCATTTT
CSARLRAAQHF
>NA|TRBV28|TRBJ1-5|many
TGTGCCAGCAGTGCCATCTATGGGACTGACAATCAGCCCCAGCATTTT
CASSAIYGTDNQPQHF
>NA|TRBV20-1|TRBJ2-3|NA
TGCAGTGCTAGAGATTTCGCGGGGACCACAGATACGCAGTATTTT
CSARDFAGTTDTQYF
>TRBD1|TRBV7-9|TRBJ1-5|many
TGTGCCAGCAGCCTTGGGACAGGGGGTAGCAATCAGCCCCAGCATTTT
CASSLGTGGSNQPQHF
>TRBD1|TRBV14|TRBJ2-7|many
TGTGCCAGCAGCCAAGAGAACAGGGGACGCGAGCAGTACTTC
CASSQENRGREQYF
>TRBD1|TRBV27|TRBJ2-6|NA
TGTGCCAGCAGTACATCTCCGGGACAGTTTTACTCTGGGGCCAACGTCCTGACTTTC
CASSTSPGQFYSGANVLTF
>NA|TRBV28|TRBJ1-5|many
TGTGCCAGCAGTTTATCCCCTCAGTACAATCAGCCCCAGCATTTT
CASSLSPQYNQPQHF
>TRBD1|TRBV7-9|TRBJ2-3|many
TGTGCCAGCAGCTCGACAGGGGGCGGCACAGATACGCAGTATTTT
CASSSTGGGTDTQYF
>NA|TRBV24-1|TRBJ1-5|many
TGTGCCTCGTCCGGGACCGGTGATAATCAGCCCCAGCATTTT
CASSGTGDNQPQHF
>TRBD1|TRBV2|TRBJ2-3|many
TGTGCCAGCAGTTCTCGGACAGGGGGCGGCACAGATACGCAGTATTTT
CASSSRTGGGTDTQYF
>NA|TRBV7-2|TRBJ2-4|many
TGTGCCAGCAGCTTTAGCAGGGGGGGATACATTCAGTACTTC
CASSFSRGGYIQYF
>NA|TRBV3-1|TRBJ2-7|many
TGTGCCAGCAGCCACAGCGCCTACGAGCAGTACTTC
CASSHSAYEQYF
>TRBD1|TRBV6-2/TRBV6-3|TRBJ2-7|many
TGTGCCAGCAGTCCTCCGGGACAGGGAATCTACGAGCAGTACTTC
CASSPPGQGIYEQYF
>NA|TRBV24-1|TRBJ2-1|many
TGTGCCACCGGCAGACAGTCTCATGAGCAGTTCTTC
CATGRQSHEQFF
>TRBD1|TRBV11-2|TRBJ2-2|many
TGTGCCAGCAGCTTTGTTGGAACCGGGACAGTAACCGGGGAGCTGTTTTTT
CASSFVGTGTVTGELFF